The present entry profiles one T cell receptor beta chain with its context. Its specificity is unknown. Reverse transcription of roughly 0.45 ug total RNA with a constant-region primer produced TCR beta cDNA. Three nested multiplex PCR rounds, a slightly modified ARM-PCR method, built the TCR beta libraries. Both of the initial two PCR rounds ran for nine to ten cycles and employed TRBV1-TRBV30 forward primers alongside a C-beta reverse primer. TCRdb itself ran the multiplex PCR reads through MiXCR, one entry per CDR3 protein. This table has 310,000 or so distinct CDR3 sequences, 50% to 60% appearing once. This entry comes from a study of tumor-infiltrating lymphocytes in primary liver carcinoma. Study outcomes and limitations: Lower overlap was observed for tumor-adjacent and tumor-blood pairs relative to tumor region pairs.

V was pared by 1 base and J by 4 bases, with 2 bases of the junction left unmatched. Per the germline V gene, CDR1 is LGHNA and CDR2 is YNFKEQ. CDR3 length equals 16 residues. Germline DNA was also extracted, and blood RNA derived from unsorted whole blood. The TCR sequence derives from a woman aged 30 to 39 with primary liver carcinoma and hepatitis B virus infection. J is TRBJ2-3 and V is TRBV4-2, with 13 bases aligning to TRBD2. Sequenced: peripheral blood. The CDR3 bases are TGTGCCAGCAGCCAAGGTGGACTAGCGGGGGCAGATACGCAGTATTTT. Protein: CASSQGGLAGADTQYF.